These 5 T cell receptor beta chains originate from one sample sequenced in a study of T-cell memory formation after mild COVID-19. One entry per CDR3 protein, called by TCRdb with MiXCR from the 5' RACE reads. This sample carries some 100,000 distinct CDR3 sequences, approximately 10% of them seen once, and the ten largest clones take around 40%. Sequenced: PBMCs or a T cell subset sorted from them (not recorded which). The receptors were gathered from a young man who had mild COVID-19 (a few samples of this study predate the infection). Cell type and time point are not known.

This chain joins TRBV19 and TRBJ2-5, with 8 bases matching TRBD2. This CDR3 has 15 residues. CDR1 LNHDA and CDR2 SQIVND come from the germline V gene (reference sequence). V was clipped by 4 bases and J by 4 bases; unmatched bases: 8. CDR3: CASSKVESGGETQYF. The CDR3 DNA is TGTGCCAGTAGTAAAGTGGAGAGCGGGGGAGAGACCCAGTACTTC.

A few counts support this clonotype. The chain joins TRBV9 to TRBJ2-1; tentative D call: TRBD2 (5 bases). Germline V lookup: CDR1 SGDLS, CDR2 YYNGEE. The CDR3 is 18 residues long. V shed 4 bases and J shed 7 bases, with 27 bases lying between them. This CDR3 reads CASSPRPLGLESANEQFF. For the CDR3, the DNA is TGTGCCAGCAGCCCCCGACCCCTAGGACTGGAATCCGCAAATGAGCAGTTCTTC.

For this clonotype: This likely comes from a read error, as the CDR3 has no conserved phenylalanine or tryptophan at its end. The DNA is omitted, as the CDR3 cannot be located on it reliably, and the CDR3 follows TCRdb's listing. This rearrangement joins TRBV7-9 to TRBJ2-5; the table calls TRBD1, which could not be checked here. Germline CDR1 SEHNR, CDR2 FQNEAQ (reference sequence). From its first to its last residue, the CDR3 has 12 amino acids. The CDR3 loop is CASSSALDVPSC.

This clonotype was counted between two and nine times. DNA for the CDR3: TGTGCCAGCAGCTTTAGACAGCGGAACACTGAAGCTTTCTTT. Translated: CASSFRQRNTEAFF. The gene calls are TRBV7-8 and TRBJ1-1, with D tentatively TRBD1 (5 bases). This CDR3 has 14 amino acids. The V end was cut by 3 bases, the J end by 1 base, with 9 bases between. Germline CDR1 is SGHVS and CDR2 is FQNEAQ.

The chain is built from TRBV6-5 and TRBJ2-1; tentatively, D is TRBD2 (6 bases). The V gene's germline CDR1 is MNHEY and CDR2 SVGAGI. V was pared by 2 bases and J by 10 bases, with 12 bases between. The CDR3 contains 13 residues. The DNA of the CDR3 is TGTGCCAGCAGTTACAGGCCCGGAGGGGAGCAGTTCTTC. The encoded protein is CASSYRPGGEQFF.